The 6 T cell receptor beta chains presented below share a single source sample, sequenced in a study of cytomegalovirus exposure and HLA in healthy donors. The PCR had 60 Vbeta and 13 Jbeta primers. The assay was immunoSEQ multiplex PCR, and TCRdb's table has in-frame clones only and misses some. This table holds 140,000 or so clones, roughly 80% found once. The sample taken for sequencing was PBMCs. Every receptor here comes from a woman between 35 and 50 years old in good health and CMV-seropositive.

As for this clone: Likely a read error: the CDR3 ends without its conserved phenylalanine or tryptophan. This chain connects TRBV28 to TRBJ1-1, with D possibly TRBD1 on 6 matching bases. Germline assignment: CDR1 MDHEN and CDR2 SYDVKM. V was shortened by 7 bases and J by 3 bases, with 12 bases between the two germline ends. The CDR3 contains 13 residues. The CDR3 loop reads CASKGQHHTEAFL. The CDR3 bases are TGTGCCAGCAAGGGACAACATCACACTGAAGCTTTCCTT.

The chain recombines TRBV9 with TRBJ2-2, with 7 bases fitting TRBD1. Losses at the gene ends were 4 bases for V and 4 bases for J; bases not matched to a gene: 10. Germline assignment: CDR1 SGDLS and CDR2 YYNGEE. The CDR3 length is 16 residues. CDR3 amino acids: CASSPEGAAGTGELFF. As DNA, the CDR3 is TGTGCCAGCAGCCCCGAGGGGGCGGCTGGCACCGGGGAGCTGTTTTTT.

The chain recombines TRBV19 with TRBJ2-5, with TRBD2 matching 7 bases. The CDR3 totals 18 residues. Unmatched junction bases numbered 16, after V lost 1 base and J lost 5 bases. Germline values: CDR1 LNHDA, CDR2 SQIVND (reference sequence). Here the CDR3 DNA reads TGTGCCAGTAGTATAGGCTCCACTAGCGCCCAGAGGGGCGAGACCCAGTACTTC. Protein sequence: CASSIGSTSAQRGETQYF. The full variable domain, rest sourced from reference TRBV19 and TRBJ2-5, is DGGITQSPKYLFRKEGQNVTLSCEQNLNHDAMYWYRQDPGQGLRLIYYSQIVNDFQKGDIAEGYSVSREKKESFPLTVTSAQKNPTAFYLCASSIGSTSAQRGETQYFGPGTRLLVL.

The V and J genes are TRBV19 and TRBJ2-2; TRBD1 is a possible D gene (6 bases). Germline CDR1 and CDR2: LNHDA and SQIVND (reference sequence). This CDR3 spans 14 amino acids. The germline V and J ends were trimmed by 10 bases and 2 bases, with 14 bases remaining between them. The CDR3, as DNA: TGTGCCACCACAGGACAGTTCAACACCGGGGAGCTGTTTTTT. Translated, it gives CATTGQFNTGELFF.

This clone was recorded once. The chain combines TRBV6-5 with TRBJ2-3; tentative D call: TRBD1 (5 bases). The CDR3 sequence is 14 residues long. Germline V CDR1 and CDR2: MNHEY, SVGAGI. Trimming pared 5 bases from V and 4 bases from J, leaving 13 bases between. The CDR3 protein is CASSERRVPDTQYF. CDR3 in DNA: TGTGCCAGCAGTGAACGCAGGGTGCCAGATACGCAGTATTTT.

The rearrangement joins TRBV18 to TRBJ2-7, with 11 nucleotides matching TRBD1. Germline V gene data show CDR1 as KGHSH and CDR2 as LQKENI. The V gene end was trimmed by 5 bases and the J gene end by 6 bases; junction bases not matched to a gene: 3. This CDR3 is built from 13 residues. The CDR3 protein is CASSSGTGGEQYF. Here the CDR3 DNA reads TGTGCCAGCTCATCCGGGACAGGGGGCGAGCAGTACTTC.